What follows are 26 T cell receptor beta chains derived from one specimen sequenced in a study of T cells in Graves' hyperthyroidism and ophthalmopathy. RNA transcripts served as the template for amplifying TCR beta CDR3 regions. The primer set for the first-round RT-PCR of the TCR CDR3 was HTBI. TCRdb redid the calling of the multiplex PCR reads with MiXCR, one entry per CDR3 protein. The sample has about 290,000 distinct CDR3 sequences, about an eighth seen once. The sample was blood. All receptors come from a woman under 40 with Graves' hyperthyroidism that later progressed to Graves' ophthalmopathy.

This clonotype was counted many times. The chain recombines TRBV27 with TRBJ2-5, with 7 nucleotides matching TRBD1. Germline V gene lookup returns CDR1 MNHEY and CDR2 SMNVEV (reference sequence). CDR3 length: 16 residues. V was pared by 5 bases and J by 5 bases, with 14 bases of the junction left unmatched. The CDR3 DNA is TGTGCCAGCAGTGTCGCCGGGACAGAGCCATTGGAGACCCAGTACTTC. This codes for CASSVAGTEPLETQYF.

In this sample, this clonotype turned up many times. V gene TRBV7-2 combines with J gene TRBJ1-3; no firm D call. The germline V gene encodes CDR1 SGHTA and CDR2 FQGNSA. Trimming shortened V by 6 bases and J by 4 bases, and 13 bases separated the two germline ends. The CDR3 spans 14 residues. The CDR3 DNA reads TGTGCCAGCAGTCAGGACGGTTTCGGAAACACCATATATTTT. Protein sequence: CASSQDGFGNTIYF.

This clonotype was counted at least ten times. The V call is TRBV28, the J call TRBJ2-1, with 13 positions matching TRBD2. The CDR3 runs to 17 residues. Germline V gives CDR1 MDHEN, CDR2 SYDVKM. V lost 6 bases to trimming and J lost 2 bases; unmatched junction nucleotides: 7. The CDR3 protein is CASSPTGLAGAYNEQFF. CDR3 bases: TGTGCCAGCAGCCCTACCGGACTAGCGGGGGCCTACAATGAGCAGTTCTTC.

Here the CDR3 DNA reads TGTGCCAGTAGTATAGCAGGGTCCGGGGCCAACGTCCTGACTTTC. Its translation is CASSIAGSGANVLTF. The chain links TRBV19 to TRBJ2-6; D is possibly TRBD1 (5 bases). V was trimmed by 1 base and J by 4 bases, leaving 8 bases between them. The germline gives CDR1 LNHDA, CDR2 SQIVND (reference sequence). The CDR3 length is 15 residues.

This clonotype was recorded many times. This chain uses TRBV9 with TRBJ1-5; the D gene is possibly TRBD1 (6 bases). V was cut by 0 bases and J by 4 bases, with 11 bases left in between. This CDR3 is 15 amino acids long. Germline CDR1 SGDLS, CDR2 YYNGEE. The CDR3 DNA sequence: TGTGCCAGCAGCGTAGCAGGGGAACGGAATCAGCCCCAGCATTTT. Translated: CASSVAGERNQPQHF.

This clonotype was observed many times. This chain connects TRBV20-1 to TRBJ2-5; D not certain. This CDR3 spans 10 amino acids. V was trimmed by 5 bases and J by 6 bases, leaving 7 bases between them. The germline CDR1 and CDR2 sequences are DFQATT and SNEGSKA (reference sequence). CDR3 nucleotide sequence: TGCAGTGCTTTGCGTCAGACCCAGTACTTC. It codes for CSALRQTQYF.

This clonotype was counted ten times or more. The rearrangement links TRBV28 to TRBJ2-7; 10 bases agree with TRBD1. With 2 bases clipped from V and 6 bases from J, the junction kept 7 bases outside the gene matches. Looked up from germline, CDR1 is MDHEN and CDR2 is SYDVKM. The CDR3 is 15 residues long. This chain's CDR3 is CASSLIGTGAPEQYF. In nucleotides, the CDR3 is TGTGCCAGCAGTTTAATCGGGACAGGGGCACCCGAGCAGTACTTC.

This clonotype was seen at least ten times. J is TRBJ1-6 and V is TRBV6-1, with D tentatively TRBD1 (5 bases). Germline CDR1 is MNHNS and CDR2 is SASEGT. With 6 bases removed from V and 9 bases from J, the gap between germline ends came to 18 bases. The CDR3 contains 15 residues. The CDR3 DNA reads TGTGCCAGCAGCCGTACAGACCCTGGGGGTTCACCCCTCCACTTT. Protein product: CASSRTDPGGSPLHF.

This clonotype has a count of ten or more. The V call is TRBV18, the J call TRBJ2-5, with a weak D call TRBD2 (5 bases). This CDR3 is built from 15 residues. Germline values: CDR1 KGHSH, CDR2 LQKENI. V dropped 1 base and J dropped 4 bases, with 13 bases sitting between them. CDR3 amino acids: CASSPRTGVGETQYF. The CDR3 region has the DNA TGTGCCAGCTCACCACGGACTGGTGTAGGAGAGACCCAGTACTTC.

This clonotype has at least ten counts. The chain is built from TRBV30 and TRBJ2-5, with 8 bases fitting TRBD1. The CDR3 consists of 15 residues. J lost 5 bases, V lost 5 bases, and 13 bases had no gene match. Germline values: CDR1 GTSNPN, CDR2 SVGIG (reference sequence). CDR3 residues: CAWAAVQGGRETQYF. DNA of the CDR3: TGTGCCTGGGCCGCCGTACAGGGGGGTAGGGAGACCCAGTACTTC.

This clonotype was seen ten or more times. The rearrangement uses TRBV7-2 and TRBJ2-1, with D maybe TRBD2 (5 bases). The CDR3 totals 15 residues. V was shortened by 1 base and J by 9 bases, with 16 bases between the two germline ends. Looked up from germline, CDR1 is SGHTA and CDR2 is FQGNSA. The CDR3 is CASSLGWLASGEQFF. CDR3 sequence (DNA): TGTGCCAGCAGCTTAGGATGGCTAGCCTCGGGTGAGCAGTTCTTC.

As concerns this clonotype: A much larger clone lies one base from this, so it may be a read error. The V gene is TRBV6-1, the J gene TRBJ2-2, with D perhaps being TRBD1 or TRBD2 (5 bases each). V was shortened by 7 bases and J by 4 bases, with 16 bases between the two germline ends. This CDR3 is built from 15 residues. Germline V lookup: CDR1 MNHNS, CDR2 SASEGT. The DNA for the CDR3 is TGTGCCAGCACCAAGAGGGGAACGAGCACCGGGGAGCTGTTTTTT. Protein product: CASTKRGTSTGELFF.

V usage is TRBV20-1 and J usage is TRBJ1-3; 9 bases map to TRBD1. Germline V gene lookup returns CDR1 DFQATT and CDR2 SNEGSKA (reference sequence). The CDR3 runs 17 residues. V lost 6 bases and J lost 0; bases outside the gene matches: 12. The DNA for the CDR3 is TGCAGTGCCCGGGACAGGGACCTAATACGCTCTGGAAACACCATATATTTT. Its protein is CSARDRDLIRSGNTIYF.

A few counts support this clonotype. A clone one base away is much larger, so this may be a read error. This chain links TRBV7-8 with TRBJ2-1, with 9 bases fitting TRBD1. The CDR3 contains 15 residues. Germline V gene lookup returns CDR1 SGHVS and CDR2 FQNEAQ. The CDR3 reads CASSQQGANYNERFF. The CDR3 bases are TGTGCCAGCAGCCAACAGGGGGCAAACTACAATGAGCGGTTCTTC.

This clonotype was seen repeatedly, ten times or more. In DNA, the CDR3 is TGCAGTGCTAGAGACATGGCGGGAGGGCCGCTGAGGTCCTATGAGCAGTTCTTC. This gives the protein CSARDMAGGPLRSYEQFF. The gene calls are TRBV20-1 and TRBJ2-1, with 9 bases fitting TRBD2. After removal of 0 bases from V and 8 bases from J, the junction contained 17 bases not matched to a gene. The CDR3 contains 18 residues. Germline CDR1 and CDR2: DFQATT and SNEGSKA (reference sequence).

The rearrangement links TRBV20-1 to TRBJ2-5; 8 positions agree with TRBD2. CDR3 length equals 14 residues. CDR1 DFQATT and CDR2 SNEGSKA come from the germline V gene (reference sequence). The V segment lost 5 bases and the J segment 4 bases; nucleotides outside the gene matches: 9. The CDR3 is CSAVRGGVGETQYF. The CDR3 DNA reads TGCAGTGCTGTACGGGGGGGAGTAGGAGAGACCCAGTACTTC.

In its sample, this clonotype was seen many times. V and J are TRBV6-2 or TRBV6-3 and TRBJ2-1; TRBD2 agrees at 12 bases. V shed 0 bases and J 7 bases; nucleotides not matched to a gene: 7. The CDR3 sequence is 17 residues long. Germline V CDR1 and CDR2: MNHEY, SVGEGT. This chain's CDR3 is CASSYSLAGGRANEQFF. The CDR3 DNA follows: TGTGCCAGCAGTTACTCGCTAGCGGGAGGGCGTGCGAATGAGCAGTTCTTC.

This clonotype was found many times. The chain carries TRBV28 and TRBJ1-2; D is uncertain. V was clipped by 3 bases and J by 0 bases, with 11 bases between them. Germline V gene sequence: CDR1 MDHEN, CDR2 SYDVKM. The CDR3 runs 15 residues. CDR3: CASSLGSPTNYGYTF. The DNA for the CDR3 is TGTGCCAGCAGTTTGGGGTCTCCTACTAACTATGGCTACACCTTC.

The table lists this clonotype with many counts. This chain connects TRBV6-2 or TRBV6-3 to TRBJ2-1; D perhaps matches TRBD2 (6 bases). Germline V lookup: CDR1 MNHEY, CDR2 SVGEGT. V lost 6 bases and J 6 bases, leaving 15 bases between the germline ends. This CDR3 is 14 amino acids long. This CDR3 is CASSLAWVINEQFF. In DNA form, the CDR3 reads TGTGCCAGCAGCCTAGCGTGGGTCATCAATGAGCAGTTCTTC.

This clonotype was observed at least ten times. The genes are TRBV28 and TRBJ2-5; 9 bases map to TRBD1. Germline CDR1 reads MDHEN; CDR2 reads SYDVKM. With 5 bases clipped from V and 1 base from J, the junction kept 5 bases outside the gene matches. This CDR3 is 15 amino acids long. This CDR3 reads CASSLWDRAQETQYF. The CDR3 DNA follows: TGTGCCAGCAGTCTCTGGGACAGGGCCCAAGAGACCCAGTACTTC. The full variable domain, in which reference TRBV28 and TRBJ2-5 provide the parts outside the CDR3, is DVKVTQSSRYLVKRTGEKVFLECVQDMDHENMFWYRQDPGLGLRLIYFSYDVKMKEKGDIPEGYSVSREKKERFSLILESASTNQTSMYLCASSLWDRAQETQYFGPGTRLLVL.

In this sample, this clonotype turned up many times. This CDR3 is CASSFQGTQPQHF. CDR3 sequence (DNA): TGTGCCAGTAGTTTCCAGGGGACGCAGCCCCAGCATTTT. The rearrangement uses TRBV19 and TRBJ1-5; possible D gene TRBD1, 6 bases. The V gene lost 5 bases and the J gene lost 7 bases, with 12 bases spanning the gap. Germline CDR1 and CDR2: LNHDA and SQIVND (reference sequence). The CDR3 is 13 amino acids.

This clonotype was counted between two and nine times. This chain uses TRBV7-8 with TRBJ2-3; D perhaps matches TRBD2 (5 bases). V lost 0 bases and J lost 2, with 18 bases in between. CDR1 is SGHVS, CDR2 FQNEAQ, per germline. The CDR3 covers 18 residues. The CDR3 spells CASSLAYRAGQHTDTQYF. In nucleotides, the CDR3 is TGTGCCAGCAGCTTAGCGTATAGGGCGGGCCAGCACACAGATACGCAGTATTTT. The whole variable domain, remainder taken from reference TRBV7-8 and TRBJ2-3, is GAGVSQSPRYKVAKRGQDVALRCDPISGHVSLFWYQQALGQGPEFLTYFQNEAQLDKSGLPSDRFFAERPEGSVSTLKIQRTQQEDSAVYLCASSLAYRAGQHTDTQYFGPGTRLTVL.

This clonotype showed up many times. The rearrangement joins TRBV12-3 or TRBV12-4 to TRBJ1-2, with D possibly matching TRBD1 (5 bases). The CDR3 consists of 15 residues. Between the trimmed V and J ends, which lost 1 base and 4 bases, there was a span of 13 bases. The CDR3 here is CASSLELGQPYGYTF. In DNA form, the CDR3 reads TGTGCCAGCAGTTTAGAGCTGGGGCAGCCCTATGGCTACACCTTC.

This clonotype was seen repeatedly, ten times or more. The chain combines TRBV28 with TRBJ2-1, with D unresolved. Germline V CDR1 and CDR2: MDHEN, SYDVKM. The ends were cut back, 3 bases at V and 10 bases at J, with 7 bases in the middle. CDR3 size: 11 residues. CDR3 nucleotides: TGTGCCAGCAGTTTCGGGCCGGAGCAGTTCTTC. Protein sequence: CASSFGPEQFF.

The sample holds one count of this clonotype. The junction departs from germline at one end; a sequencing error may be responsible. CDR3 nucleotide sequence: TGTGCCAGCAGCCTAGGTCCGGGTAAGCAGTTCTTC. It encodes CASSLGPGKQFF. V and J are TRBV13 and TRBJ2-1; D gene uncertain. The CDR3 runs to 12 residues. Germline V gene data show CDR1 as PRHDT and CDR2 as FYEKMQ (reference sequence).

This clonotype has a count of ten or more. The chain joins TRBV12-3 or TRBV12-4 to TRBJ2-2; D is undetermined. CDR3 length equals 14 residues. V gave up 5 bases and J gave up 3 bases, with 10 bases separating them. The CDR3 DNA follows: TGTGCCAGCAGTCCGGAGTGGGACACCGGGGAGCTGTTTTTT. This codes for CASSPEWDTGELFF.